One TCR beta chain is described in this entry. Antigen unknown. The data were taken from a study of TIL therapy for anti-PD-1-resistant metastatic lung cancer. Study context: Median tumor PD-L1 proportion score was approximately 6.3%.

Sequencing used immunoSEQ v3. Survey-level samples got 1.5 million to 2.5 million read pairs; deep-level samples got roughly 4.5-6 million. The table came from immunoSEQ multiplex PCR; TCRdb's copy has only in-frame clones and leaves some out. The sample records 25,000 to 30,000 clones, 60% to 80% being singletons. The study's findings and limits: Many TIL product clones were absent from baseline tumor, suggesting clonal contraction. This highly selected cohort may not generalize to typical lung cancer patients.

Time point reported: pre-treatment sample, taken before nivolumab and TIL therapy. Tumor tissue came from excised metastases, mostly pleural nodules or supraclavicular lymph nodes. The CDR3 runs 17 residues. Per germline, CDR1 MGHRA and CDR2 YSYEKL. Deletions cut 0 bases from V and 0 bases from J, with 11 bases between. The rearrangement links TRBV4-1 to TRBJ1-4; no clear D gene. Material: tumor tissue, obtained at baseline. This receptor was taken from a woman aged 30 to 85 with non-small cell lung cancer. Here the CDR3 DNA reads TGCGCCAGCAGCCAAGACCTAGGAACAGCAACTAATGAAAAACTGTTTTTT. This codes for CASSQDLGTATNEKLFF.